This T cell receptor (beta chain) stems from a study of CD8+CD57+ T cells in acquired aplastic anemia. Whole-study context: When averaged, DNA from sorted CD4+ and CD8+ cells came to 3.2 ug. Study conclusions and caveats: CD8+ Simpson's diversity showed no significant patient-control difference.

The CDR3 has 14 amino acids. Trimming removed 7 bases from V and 3 bases from J, with 15 bases in between. The germline CDR1 and CDR2 sequences are SNHLY and FYNNEI. Patients who underwent sequencing had shown CD8+CD57+ cell expansion by flow cytometry. Patients, without exception, had severe acquired aplastic anemia. None of the patients had been given any therapy when their blood was sampled. This clonotype occurred a few times. Its antigen is undetermined. TCR beta VDJ and CDR3 profiles were obtained from a genomic DNA template. From the reads, TCRdb called clonotypes with MiXCR, one entry per CDR3 protein. This table holds about half a million distinct CDR3 sequences, around 33% found once.

The TCR sequence derives from a human donor with aplastic anemia. This rearrangement joins TRBV2 to TRBJ1-2; D remains ambiguous. Sample: sorted CD4+, CD8+, or CD8+CD57+ T cells (not recorded which) from PBMCs. In DNA form, the CDR3 reads TGTGCCAGCACCCCCGGAAGGGTAGACTATGGCTACACCTTC. Translation gives CASTPGRVDYGYTF.